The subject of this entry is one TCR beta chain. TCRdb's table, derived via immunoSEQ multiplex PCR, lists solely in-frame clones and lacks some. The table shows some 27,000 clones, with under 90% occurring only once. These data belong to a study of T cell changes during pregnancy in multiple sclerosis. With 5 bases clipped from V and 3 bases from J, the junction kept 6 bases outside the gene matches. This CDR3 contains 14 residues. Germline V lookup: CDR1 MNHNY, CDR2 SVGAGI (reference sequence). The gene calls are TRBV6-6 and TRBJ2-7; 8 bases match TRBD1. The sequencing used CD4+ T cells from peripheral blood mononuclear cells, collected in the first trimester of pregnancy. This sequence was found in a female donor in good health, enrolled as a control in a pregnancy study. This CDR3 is CASSQTGDDYEQYF. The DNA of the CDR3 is TGTGCCAGCAGTCAGACAGGGGACGACTACGAGCAGTACTTC.